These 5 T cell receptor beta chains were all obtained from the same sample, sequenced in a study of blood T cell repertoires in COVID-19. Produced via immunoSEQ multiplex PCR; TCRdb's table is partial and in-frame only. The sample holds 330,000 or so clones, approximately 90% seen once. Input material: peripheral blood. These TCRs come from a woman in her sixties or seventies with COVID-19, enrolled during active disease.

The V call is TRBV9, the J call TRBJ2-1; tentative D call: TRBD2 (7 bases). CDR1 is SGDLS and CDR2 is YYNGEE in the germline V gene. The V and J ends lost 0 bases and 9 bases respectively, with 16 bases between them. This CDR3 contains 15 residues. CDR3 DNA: TGTGCCAGCAGCGTAGCTGGGGGGGGGCCCGGTGAGCAGTTCTTC. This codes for CASSVAGGGPGEQFF.

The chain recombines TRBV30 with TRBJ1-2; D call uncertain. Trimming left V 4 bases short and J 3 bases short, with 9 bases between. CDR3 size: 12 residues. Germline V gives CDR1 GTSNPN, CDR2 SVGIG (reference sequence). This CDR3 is CAWTASDYGYTF. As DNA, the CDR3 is TGTGCCTGGACCGCGTCTGACTATGGCTACACCTTC.

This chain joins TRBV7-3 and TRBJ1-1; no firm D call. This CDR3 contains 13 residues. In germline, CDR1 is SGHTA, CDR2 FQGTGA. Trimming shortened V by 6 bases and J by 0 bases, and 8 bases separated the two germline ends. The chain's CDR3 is CASRAGLNTEAFF. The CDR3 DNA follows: TGTGCCAGCAGGGCGGGCTTGAACACTGAAGCTTTCTTT.

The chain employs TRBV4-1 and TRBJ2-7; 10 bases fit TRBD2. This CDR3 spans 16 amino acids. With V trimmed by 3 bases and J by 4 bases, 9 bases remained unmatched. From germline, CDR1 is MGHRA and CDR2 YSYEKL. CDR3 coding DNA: TGCGCCAGCAGCCAGGCAATTAGCGGGGGGATGTACGAGCAGTACTTC. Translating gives CASSQAISGGMYEQYF.

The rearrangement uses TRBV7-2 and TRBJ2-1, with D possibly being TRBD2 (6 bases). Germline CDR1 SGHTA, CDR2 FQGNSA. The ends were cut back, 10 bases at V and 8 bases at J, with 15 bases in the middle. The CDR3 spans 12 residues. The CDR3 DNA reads TGTGCCACGAGGAGGGGTTTGGATGAGCAGTTCTTC. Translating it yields CATRRGLDEQFF.